This note documents a single T cell receptor beta chain sequence. Its antigen has not been determined. The library was prepared using the immunoSEQ multiplex PCR assay. The multiplex PCR relied on a mix of 60 forward primers for TCR Vbeta segments and 13 reverse primers for TCR Jbeta segments. The CDR3 region of rearranged TCR beta genes was amplified from genomic DNA by a multiplex PCR assay. The amplified TCR beta libraries were sequenced on the Illumina HiSeq System as 87-base-pair reads. Per the source publication's procedure: A later analysis tallied 75 million to 95 million unique TCR beta chains across the roughly 610 repertoires, and some 10 million of those chains were shared by two or more donors. To remove PCR and sequencing errors, raw reads were error-corrected and collapsed into unique sequences using a nearest-neighbor algorithm that merged closely related sequences. V, D and J gene segments were assigned by aligning CDR3 sequences to IMGT reference sequences. For a sequence to be retained, at least a six-nucleotide match to both a V gene segment and a J gene segment was required. A rearrangement was called productive if the CDR3 had no stop codons and remained in frame with V and J, and every other rearrangement was called non-productive. Following IMGT convention, CDR3 was defined as the stretch from the second conserved V-encoded cysteine up to the conserved J-encoded phenylalanine. The earlier analysis of about 610 of the donors excluded any sequence lacking an unambiguous match to a single V gene segment. In an earlier analysis of a few hundred of the donors, V segments were called functional above 56.7% productive rearrangements and were called segregating when the between-donor standard deviation exceeded 5%. A statistical classification framework was built for diagnosing cytomegalovirus status from the catalog of TCR beta chain sequences. V and J gene assignment, in a later analysis, came from comparing TCR nucleotide sequences with IMGT/GENE-DB human TR gene sequences. Using the TCRdist pipeline, a later analysis assigned CDR3 sequences along with most-parsimonious VDJ recombination scenarios. A later analysis defined each TCR beta chain by its CDR3 amino acid sequence plus V-gene family, and excluded reads lacking a unique V-gene family. To address suspected cross-contamination and a sequencing artifact, a later analysis removed around 600 highly shared, low-generation-probability nucleotide sequences. For each public chain, a later analysis derived a clonal expansion index from normalized ranks of inferred template counts within each repertoire. Generation probabilities in a later analysis came from a VDJ recombination model fitted to out-of-frame rearrangements, and those results were checked against IGoR. Hypergeometric tests were used in a later analysis to score TCR-TCR, TCR-HLA and TCR-CMV co-occurrence, with a repertoire-size bias correction applied to the TCR pairs. False discovery rates were estimated in a later analysis by permuting HLA or CMV assignments 20 times. In a later analysis, co-occurring TCRs were grouped using DBSCAN, with TCRdist sequence similarity added in when clustering inside HLA-allele-positive subsets. Repertoires with fewer than 30,000 or more than 120,000 public chains, plus five repertoires with anomalous nucleotide sharing, were excluded from co-occurrence clustering. The clones in this table, taken by TCRdb from immuneACCESS, are in-frame only. Not every clone is retained; where verified, under half of the shortfall comes from an unresolved V gene, and the cause of the rest is unknown. The V and J calls and clone size were taken over from that table, and D and trimming were inferred from the DNA. This sample's table contains 65,000 to 95,000 clones. Of the sample, about 5% falls within the top ten clones.

The sample is drawn from a study of cytomegalovirus exposure and HLA in healthy donors listed by TCRdb under 2017. Background for the entire study: An earlier analysis of a few hundred of the donors reported about 280 Gb of sequence data and 117 million unique TCR beta sequences obtained from about 200 million T cells. In addition to the first cohort of 666 subjects, a separate validation cohort of around 110 different subjects was used. Using immunosequencing, the study profiled T cell repertoires from some 670 subjects and related those repertoires to cytomegalovirus serostatus. The number of typed donors differed by locus: about 620-630 for A, B, C, DRB1 and DQB1; 500 to 550 for DQA1; 606 for DPA1; and 450 to 480 for DPB1. Both class I and class II loci were covered by HLA typing, at four-digit resolution. The study aimed to test whether cataloging public T cell receptors could reveal signatures of past pathogen exposure. The genetic ancestry cluster associated with self-reported Caucasian donors included around four fifths of the roughly 360 genotyped donors. A later analysis re-examined previously published TCR beta repertoires from more than 600 donors and added high-resolution HLA genotyping to investigate patterns of TCR occurrence. Across around 400 genotyped donors of the cohort, an average of about 240,000 unique TCR beta nucleotide sequences per donor were sequenced, and 15% to 20% of those sequences were non-productive. Roughly five DR-DQ haplotypes were handled as single units for association and clustering because linkage in the cohort was strong. All discovery cohort repertoires had been generated on a single sequencing platform. An early release that covered 640 HLA-typed donors contained approximately 300 gigabases of sequencing data and around 85 million unique TCR sequences. In the later analysis, no new phenotypic data were used to find candidate immune exposures; instead, reliance was placed on TCR beta sequences and their occurrence across donors. To predict cytomegalovirus infection status, the study combined high-throughput TCR immunosequencing, statistical association of individual TCRs with disease status, and machine learning. In an earlier analysis of roughly 540 of the donors, high-throughput TCR beta sequencing was used to judge whether each TCR beta V gene segment behaved as functional or pseudogenic. Alongside the repertoire data, information on donor age, sex, ethnicity and CMV serostatus was compiled. In a later genetic analysis, genome-wide SNP genotypes for 398 of the 666 donors were used, and that subset was treated as a discovery cohort.

The cysteine opens and the phenylalanine closes a CDR3 of 13 amino acids. Only CDR3 DNA is held: 39 bases, read in frame from base 1. From a lookup of the germline V gene, CDR1 and CDR2 are SQVTM and ANQGSEA. V is cut back by 6 bases and J by 0 bases, with 4 bases in the junction unmatched. Results the study describes overall, beyond this receptor: Some IMGT-functional V segments, including TRBV6-2 and TRBV6-3, could not be told apart with the 87-base-pair reads, so those segments were excluded. In a later genetic analysis, a missense DCLRE1C variant was associated with V-gene and J-gene trimming of TCR beta chains, and the association was replicated in an independent cohort. Compared with equally common non-associated chains, HLA-associated TCR beta chains in a later analysis were more clonally expanded and had lower generation probabilities. Across donors, most TCR sequences were observed very rarely, whereas some public TCRs were present in many individuals. Roughly uniform sequencing depth across donors was assumed in presence/absence analyses, although this assumption may not hold. Linkage disequilibrium might explain the correlated functional status among segregating V segments, but an unknown experimental factor could not be excluded. The earlier analysis of nearly 600 of the donors excluded approximately 15 rarely observed V segments, including chromosome 9 orphons, because counts were too low. In an earlier analysis of under 600 of the donors, most TCR beta V segments were observed in productive rearrangements about 87% or about 30% of the time, broadly matching IMGT annotations. Only TCR beta chains were sequenced in this cohort, and the absence of alpha or paired-chain data limited detectable features. In vitro tests confirmed that a few of the cytomegalovirus-associated TCR beta chains recognize cytomegalovirus antigens. CMV serostatus was the only immune exposure information available for the cohort. The classifier was reported to diagnose cytomegalovirus status with high specificity and sensitivity in both the original cohort and the validation cohort. Specific HLA alleles were associated with 15,000 to 20,000 TCR beta sequences at a false discovery rate of 0.05 in a later analysis. Strong co-occurrence of HLA alleles, especially DR and DQ, made assigning TCR associations to individual alleles difficult. The authors suggested that the approach could potentially be extended to other disease states and immunological phenotypes. The sequencing pipeline was judged likely to have produced a cluster of highly shared sequence variants as a technical artifact. According to a later analysis, most CMV-associated TCR beta chains appeared to be HLA-restricted, and the HLA associations seemed to be driven largely by CMV exposure. A total of 164 TCR beta chains were listed by the study as associated with cytomegalovirus. A further reported finding was that TCR beta sequences accurately predicted the HLA-A and HLA-B alleles for most subjects in the first cohort. According to a later analysis, parvovirus B19, influenza, CMV and Epstein-Barr virus appeared linked to several top co-occurrence clusters. Because HLA typing was unavailable for some donors at each locus, only the typed subset was used in association tests. A later analysis found that TCR association rates varied across HLA loci, with DRB1 alleles showing the most associated TCRs and HLA-C alleles the fewest. According to a later genetic analysis, donors in an Asian-associated ancestry cluster had fewer N-insertions in productive TCRs than the approximately 630-donor mean.

The cohort was made up of several hundred healthy bone marrow donors. Cohort members were all nominally healthy when sampled, although unrecorded immune exposures were likely present. The donor was CMV seronegative and belonged to the group of 352 seronegative cohort members. A peripheral blood sample was provided by each donor, and peripheral blood mononuclear cells were used for TCR beta sequencing. Genomic DNA was extracted from the blood cell samples with the Qiagen DNeasy Blood Extraction Kit. The V and J genes are TRBV29-1 and TRBJ1-2; TRBD1 aligns with 7 central bases. The sequence was obtained from a man aged 25-45 years in good health and CMV-seronegative. The sequenced sample was PBMCs. The CDR3: CSVWDSTNYGYTF. The bases read TGCAGCGTCTGGGACAGTACTAACTATGGCTACACCTTC.